This T cell receptor (beta chain) was profiled in a study of cytomegalovirus exposure and HLA in healthy donors. General observations from the study: Several of the most significant clusters appeared, in a later analysis, to be linked to common viral pathogens.

On this clone: The antigen is undetermined.

The primer mix had 60 Vbeta and 13 Jbeta primers. Profiled with immunoSEQ multiplex PCR; TCRdb holds only in-frame clones, not every one. This sample's table has just under 80,000 clones. This CDR3 spans 16 amino acids. The trim removed 6 bases at V and 0 bases at J, leaving 5 bases unmatched. Germline CDR1 reads LNHDA; CDR2 reads SQIVND (reference sequence). The sequenced material came from PBMCs. This rearrangement joins TRBV19 to TRBJ2-6; 7 bases are a match to TRBD1. The source is a man younger than 35 in good health and CMV-seropositive. The CDR3 loop is CASRGQPFSGANVLTF. The CDR3 DNA reads as TGTGCCAGTAGGGGACAGCCTTTCTCTGGGGCCAACGTCCTGACTTTC.